Listed below are T cell receptor beta chains from one sample, sequenced in a study of shared T cell receptors in the human thymus. Clones were sequenced by immunoSEQ multiplex PCR, and TCRdb holds only the in-frame ones, with some missing. Altogether some 700,000 clones are present, over 75% being singletons, with the ten largest covering approximately 0.011%. These data are also associated with another study on human thymus T cells.

Sequenced: thymocytes. These TCRs come from a boy in the first two years of life with a congenital heart defect. Both conserved end residues are part of each CDR3. A D gene is named only where the DNA matches it firmly. For some rows the clone size is stated as once, few or many, or as a class when expanded; others skip it.

d_gene: -
v_gene: TRBV27
abundance: -
j_gene: TRBJ1-5
CDR3nt: TGTGCCAGCAGTCTCAGCGGGGTTCAGCCCCAGCATTTT
CDR3aa: CASSLSGVQPQHF

d_gene: TRBD2
v_gene: TRBV4-2
abundance: once
j_gene: TRBJ2-1
CDR3nt: TGTGCCAGCAGCCCGGGCGCGGGAGGGGACAATGAGCAGTTCTTC
CDR3aa: CASSPGAGGDNEQFF

d_gene: TRBD1
v_gene: TRBV2
abundance: -
j_gene: TRBJ1-1
CDR3nt: TGTGCCAGCAGTGAAGCGGCACACAGGGGGTGGCTTGGTAGGGGGAGCACTGAAGCTTTCTTT
CDR3aa: CASSEAAHRGWLGRGSTEAFF

d_gene: -
v_gene: TRBV13
abundance: -
j_gene: TRBJ2-1
CDR3nt: TGTGCCAGCAGCTACCTTCAGAAGTGTGAGCAGTTCTTC
CDR3aa: CASSYLQKCEQFF

d_gene: TRBD2
v_gene: TRBV2
abundance: -
j_gene: TRBJ2-7
CDR3nt: TGTGCCAGCAAAGCGGGAGAGTACGAGCAGTACTTC
CDR3aa: CASKAGEYEQYF

d_gene: TRBD2
v_gene: TRBV6-5
abundance: -
j_gene: TRBJ2-7
CDR3nt: TGTGCCAGCACCAACGCGGGAGCCCCATCCTACGAGCAGTACTTC
CDR3aa: CASTNAGAPSYEQYF

d_gene: -
v_gene: TRBV4-3
abundance: -
j_gene: TRBJ2-2
CDR3nt: TGCGCCAGCAGCCAAGATGATCGTGGTCAGGGGTCGAACACCGGGGAGCTGTTTTTT
CDR3aa: CASSQDDRGQGSNTGELFF

d_gene: TRBD1
v_gene: TRBV28
abundance: once
j_gene: TRBJ1-4
CDR3nt: TGTGCCAGCAGCCCCTGGACAGGGGGTAATGAAAAACTGTTTTTT
CDR3aa: CASSPWTGGNEKLFF

d_gene: TRBD1
v_gene: TRBV12-5
abundance: once
j_gene: TRBJ2-7
CDR3nt: TGTGCTAGTGGTTTGGTACGGGACAGCTATTACTACGAGCAGTACTTC
CDR3aa: CASGLVRDSYYYEQYF

d_gene: -
v_gene: TRBV6-1
abundance: -
j_gene: TRBJ2-3
CDR3nt: TGTGCCAGCAGTGATAAGCCGGTGCGCACAGATACGCAGTATTTT
CDR3aa: CASSDKPVRTDTQYF

d_gene: TRBD1
v_gene: TRBV7-8
abundance: -
j_gene: TRBJ2-7
CDR3nt: TGTGCCAGCAGCTCCCCTCCGGGACAGAGCTACGAGCAGTACTTC
CDR3aa: CASSSPPGQSYEQYF

d_gene: -
v_gene: TRBV6-1
abundance: -
j_gene: TRBJ1-5
CDR3nt: TGTGCCAGCAGTGAAGTGAGGCCTTCTTGGGGCAATCAGCCCCAGCATTTT
CDR3aa: CASSEVRPSWGNQPQHF

d_gene: -
v_gene: TRBV5-8
abundance: -
j_gene: TRBJ2-7
CDR3nt: TGTGCCAGCAGCATAGGGGCCGCCTACGAGCAGTACTTC
CDR3aa: CASSIGAAYEQYF